This T cell receptor (beta chain) was identified in a study of T cell changes during pregnancy in multiple sclerosis. Germline V lookup: CDR1 MDHEN, CDR2 SYDVKM. V was pared by 6 bases and J by 3 bases, with 6 bases between. This CDR3 has 13 residues. Here immunoSEQ multiplex PCR was the method, and the copy in TCRdb shows in-frame clones only, minus some. The sample contains about 42,000 clones, about 85% of which appear only once. This clone has just a few counts. This specimen consisted of CD4+ T cells from peripheral blood mononuclear cells, obtained before pregnancy. This sequence joins TRBV28 and TRBJ1-6, with D tentatively TRBD1 (5 bases). The TCR comes from a female donor with multiple sclerosis, enrolled in a pregnancy study. The CDR3 reads CASRGGYNSPLHF. The CDR3 DNA is TGTGCCAGCAGGGGGGGCTATAATTCACCCCTCCACTTT.